One TCR beta chain is described in this entry. Its specificity is unknown. This sample is part of a study of cytomegalovirus exposure and HLA in healthy donors. The table came from immunoSEQ multiplex PCR; TCRdb's copy has only in-frame clones and leaves some out. This sample yields 190,000 or so clones, of which around 80% are seen a single time; about an eighth belongs to the top ten. The CDR3 is made up of 11 amino acids. In germline, CDR1 is DFQATT, CDR2 SNEGSKA (reference sequence). Deletions cut 5 bases from V and 2 bases from J, with 7 bases between. Study-level results: Reportedly, diagnosis of cytomegalovirus status by the classifier showed high specificity and sensitivity. The study recorded 164 TCR beta chains that were cytomegalovirus-associated.

The chain links TRBV20-1 to TRBJ2-7; possibly TRBD2 for D (5 bases). The sequencing input was PBMCs. The clonotype was recovered from a woman in her 30s in good health and CMV-seropositive. CDR3 sequence (DNA): TGCAGTGCTCTCGGGACCTACGAGCAGTACTTC. Its protein product is CSALGTYEQYF.